What follows describes a single T cell receptor (beta chain). This clone's antigen is unknown. No base quality information exists; no much larger clone differs at one position. This specimen belongs to a study of T cell responses to AZD1222 COVID-19 vaccine (dated by TCRdb to the early 2020s). About the full investigation: AZD1222 recipients with second doses at about 4 weeks or about 12 weeks were pooled, because spike-specific TCR depth and breadth did not differ between schedules. Trial participants were enrolled by age into 18-55, 56-69 and 70-plus year subgroups, with about 150, 27 and 61 TCR-sequenced participants respectively. A total of 230 to 250 trial participants underwent TCR sequencing, of whom nearly 210 received two doses of AZD1222 and 26 received two doses of the MenACWY control vaccine.

CDR1 and CDR2, per the germline V gene, are SGHAT and FQNNGV. From cysteine to phenylalanine, the CDR3 is 14 amino acids long. The retained sequence is limited to the CDR3, 42 bases, with the frame set at the first base. V and J lose 7 bases and 2 bases, and a span of 15 bases separates them. Broader findings and caveats from the paper: Most participants were white British and females outnumbered males, and the authors suggested that clonal diversity may have been underestimated. The 56-69-year group was small, and its depth increase did not reach significance, likely because of low power. Epitopes outside the regions mutated in the B.1.351 and B.1.1.7 variants were reportedly recognized by nearly half of the unique spike-specific TCRs. Conclusions about previously exposed vaccinees were limited because only a handful of AZD1222 recipients were SARS-CoV-2 seropositive at baseline. A significant rise in spike-specific TCR breadth and depth was observed after two AZD1222 doses relative to day 0 and relative to MenACWY recipients. Because no day 14 peak-response samples were available, repertoires were characterized only after the peak T cell response. The vaccine-associated CD4 TCRs covered the entire spike protein, and the dominant responses fell in regions 160-218 and 743-854.

In light of the paper, this sample's time point label describes: baseline before first vaccination. Vaccinee samples were obtained from the UK trials COV001 and COV002, which included a single-blind randomized controlled phase 2/3 trial of AZD1222 (ChAdOx1 nCoV-19) in healthy adults. Trial participant PBMC samples were collected at day 0 and day 28 after the second dose for TCRbeta chain sequencing. The CDR3 regions of human TCRbeta chains were analyzed by immunosequencing. As for how the authors treated the data: Repertoire TCRs were matched against a reference library of SARS-CoV-2-specific TCRs generated with the MIRA antigen-specificity platform. Breadth was defined as the fraction of unique TCRs that were SARS-CoV-2-associated, and depth was defined as the fraction of total T cells that were SARS-CoV-2-associated. Using the MIRA data, every spike-specific TCR was mapped to the spike region that the TCR reacted to and assigned to either a CD4 or a CD8 class. Log10-transformed breadth and depth values were compared by one-way ANOVA with Sidak's multiple comparisons tests. The immuneACCESS repertoire file appears here via TCRdb, limited to in-frame rearrangements. These files lack a portion of the clones; in checked studies, under half of the deficit traces to unresolved V genes, and the cause of the others is not known. V and J calls and clone size are those listed in that table; D and trimming were worked out from the DNA. The sample records under 70,000 clones, approximately 81% of which are singletons. The ten largest clonotypes hold around 20% of the sample.

The chain employs TRBV11-2 and TRBJ2-7; TRBD2 is a weak D gene call, 7 bases matching. The clonotype originates from an adult in good health. Sequencing used peripheral blood, obtained on day 0 of AZD1222 vaccination. The CDR3 region reads CASNAKGGTYEQYF. The sequenced DNA: TGTGCCAGCAACGCTAAGGGGGGGACCTACGAGCAGTACTTC.